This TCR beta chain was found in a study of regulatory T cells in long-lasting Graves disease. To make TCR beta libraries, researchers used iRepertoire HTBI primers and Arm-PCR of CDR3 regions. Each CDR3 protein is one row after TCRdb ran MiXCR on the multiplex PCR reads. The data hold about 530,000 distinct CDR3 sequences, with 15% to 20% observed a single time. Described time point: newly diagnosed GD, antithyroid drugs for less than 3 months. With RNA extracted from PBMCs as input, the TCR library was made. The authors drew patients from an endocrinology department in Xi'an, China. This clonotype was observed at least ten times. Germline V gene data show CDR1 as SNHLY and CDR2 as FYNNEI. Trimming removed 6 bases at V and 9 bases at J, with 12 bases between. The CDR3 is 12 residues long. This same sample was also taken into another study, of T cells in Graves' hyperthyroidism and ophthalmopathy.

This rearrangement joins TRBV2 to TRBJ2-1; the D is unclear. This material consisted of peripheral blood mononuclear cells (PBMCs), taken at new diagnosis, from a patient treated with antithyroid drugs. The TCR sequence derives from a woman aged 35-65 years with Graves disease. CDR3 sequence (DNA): TGTGCCAGCAGGGAGCTAGAGAGTGAGCAGTTCTTC. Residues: CASRELESEQFF.